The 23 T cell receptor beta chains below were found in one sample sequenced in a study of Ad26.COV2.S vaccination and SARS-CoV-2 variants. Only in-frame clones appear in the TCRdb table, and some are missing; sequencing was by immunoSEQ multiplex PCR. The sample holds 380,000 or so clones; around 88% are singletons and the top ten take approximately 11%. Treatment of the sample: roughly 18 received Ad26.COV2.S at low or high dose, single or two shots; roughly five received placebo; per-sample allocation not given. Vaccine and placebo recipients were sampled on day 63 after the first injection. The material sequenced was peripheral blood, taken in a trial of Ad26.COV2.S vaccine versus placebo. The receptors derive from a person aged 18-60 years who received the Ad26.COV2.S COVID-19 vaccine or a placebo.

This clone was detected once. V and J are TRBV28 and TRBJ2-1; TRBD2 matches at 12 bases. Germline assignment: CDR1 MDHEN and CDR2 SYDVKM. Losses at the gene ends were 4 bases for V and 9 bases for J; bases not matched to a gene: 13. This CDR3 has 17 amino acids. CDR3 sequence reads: CASSWAPTSGRNTEQFF. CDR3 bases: TGTGCCAGCAGTTGGGCCCCGACTAGCGGGAGAAACACTGAGCAGTTCTTC. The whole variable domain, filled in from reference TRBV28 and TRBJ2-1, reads DVKVTQSSRYLVKRTGEKVFLECVQDMDHENMFWYRQDPGLGLRLIYFSYDVKMKEKGDIPEGYSVSREKKERFSLILESASTNQTSMYLCASSWAPTSGRNTEQFFGPGTRLTVL.

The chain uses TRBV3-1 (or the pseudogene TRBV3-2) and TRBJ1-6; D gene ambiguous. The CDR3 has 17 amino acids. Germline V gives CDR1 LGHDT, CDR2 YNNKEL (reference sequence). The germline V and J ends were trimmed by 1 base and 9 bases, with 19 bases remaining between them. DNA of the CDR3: TGTGCCAGCAGCCAAGGGAGGGTACTGTCCATAAGTTCACCCCTCCACTTT. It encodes CASSQGRVLSISSPLHF.

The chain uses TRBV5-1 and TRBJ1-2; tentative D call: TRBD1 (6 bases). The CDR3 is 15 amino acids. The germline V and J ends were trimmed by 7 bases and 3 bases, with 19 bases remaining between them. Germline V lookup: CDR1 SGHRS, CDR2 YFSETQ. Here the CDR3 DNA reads TGCGCCAGCTCCGGGGGGGCGGAAAGCTACTATGGCTACACCTTC. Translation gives CASSGGAESYYGYTF.

The CDR3 here is CASSPFWREAASAYNEQFF. The CDR3 DNA sequence: TGTGCCAGCAGCCCCTTTTGGCGGGAGGCCGCTTCCGCCTACAATGAGCAGTTCTTC. The chain combines TRBV7-2 with TRBJ2-1; 8 bases map to TRBD2. V was pared by 5 bases and J by 2 bases, with 17 bases of the junction left unmatched. The CDR3 covers 19 residues. Germline V gives CDR1 SGHTA, CDR2 FQGNSA.

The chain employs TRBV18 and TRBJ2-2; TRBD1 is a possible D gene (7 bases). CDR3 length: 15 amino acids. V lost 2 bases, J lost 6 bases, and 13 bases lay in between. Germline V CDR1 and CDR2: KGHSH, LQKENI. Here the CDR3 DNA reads TGTGCCAGCTCACCAACGGAGGGGGCACCCGGGGAGCTGTTTTTT. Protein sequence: CASSPTEGAPGELFF.

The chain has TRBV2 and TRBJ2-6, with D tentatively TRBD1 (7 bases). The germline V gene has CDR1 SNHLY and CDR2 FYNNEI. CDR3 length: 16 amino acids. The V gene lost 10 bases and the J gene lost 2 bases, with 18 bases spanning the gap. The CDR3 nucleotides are TGTGCCACCAGGGGGGCCACAGGGGCTGGGGCCAACGTCCTGACTTTC. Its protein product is CATRGATGAGANVLTF.

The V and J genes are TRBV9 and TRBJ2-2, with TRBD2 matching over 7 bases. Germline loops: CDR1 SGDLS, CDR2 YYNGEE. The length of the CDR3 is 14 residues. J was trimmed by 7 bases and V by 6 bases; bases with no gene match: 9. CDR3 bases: TGTGCCAGCAACCCAGCGGGAAACGGCGGGGAGCTGTTTTTT. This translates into CASNPAGNGGELFF.

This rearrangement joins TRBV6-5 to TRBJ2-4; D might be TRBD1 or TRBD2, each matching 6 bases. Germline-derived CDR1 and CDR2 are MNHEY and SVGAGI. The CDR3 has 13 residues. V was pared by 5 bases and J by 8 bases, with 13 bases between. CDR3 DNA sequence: TGTGCCAGCAGTCGACAGGAGGGAGACATTCAGTACTTC. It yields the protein CASSRQEGDIQYF.

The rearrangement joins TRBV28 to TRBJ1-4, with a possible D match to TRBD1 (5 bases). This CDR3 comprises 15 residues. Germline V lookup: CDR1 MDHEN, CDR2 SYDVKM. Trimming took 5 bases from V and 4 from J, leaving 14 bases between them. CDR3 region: CASSPPTGFNEKLFF. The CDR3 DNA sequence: TGTGCCAGCAGTCCGCCAACAGGCTTTAATGAAAAACTGTTTTTT.

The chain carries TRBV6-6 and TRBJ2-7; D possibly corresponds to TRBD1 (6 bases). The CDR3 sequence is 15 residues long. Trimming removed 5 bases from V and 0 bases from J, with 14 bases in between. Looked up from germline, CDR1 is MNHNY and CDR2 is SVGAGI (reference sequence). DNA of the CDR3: TGTGCCAGCAGTGACGGGACAAGGAGCTCCTACGAGCAGTACTTC. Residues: CASSDGTRSSYEQYF.

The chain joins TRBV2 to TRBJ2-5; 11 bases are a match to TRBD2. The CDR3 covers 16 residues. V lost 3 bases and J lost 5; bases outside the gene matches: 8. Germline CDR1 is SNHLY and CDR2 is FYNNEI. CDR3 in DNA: TGTGCCAGCAGTGACGGAGCTAGCGGGAGGAGGGAGACCCAGTACTTC. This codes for CASSDGASGRRETQYF.

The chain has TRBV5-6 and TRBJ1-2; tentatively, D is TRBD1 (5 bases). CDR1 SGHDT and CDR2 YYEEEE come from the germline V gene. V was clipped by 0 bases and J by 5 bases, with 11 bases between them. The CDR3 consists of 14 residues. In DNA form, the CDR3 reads TGTGCCAGCAGCTTGGGCCCAGGGAGATATGGCTACACCTTC. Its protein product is CASSLGPGRYGYTF.

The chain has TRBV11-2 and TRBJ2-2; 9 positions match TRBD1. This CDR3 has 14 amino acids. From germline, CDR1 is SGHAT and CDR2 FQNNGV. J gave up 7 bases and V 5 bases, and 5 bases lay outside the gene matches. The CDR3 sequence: CASSRQGGHGELFF. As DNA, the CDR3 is TGTGCCAGCAGCCGACAGGGGGGGCACGGGGAGCTGTTTTTT.

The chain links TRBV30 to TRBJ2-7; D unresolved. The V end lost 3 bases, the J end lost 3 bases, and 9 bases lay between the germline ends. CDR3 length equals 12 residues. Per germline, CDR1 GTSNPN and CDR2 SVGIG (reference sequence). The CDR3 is CAWRKVSYEQYF. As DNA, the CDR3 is TGTGCCTGGAGAAAGGTCAGCTACGAGCAGTACTTC. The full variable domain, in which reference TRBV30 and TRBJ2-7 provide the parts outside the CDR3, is SQTIHQWPATLVQPVGSPLSLECTVEGTSNPNLYWYRQAAGRGLQLLFYSVGIGQISSEVPQNLSASRPQDRQFILSSKKLLLSDSGFYLCAWRKVSYEQYFGPGTRLTVT.

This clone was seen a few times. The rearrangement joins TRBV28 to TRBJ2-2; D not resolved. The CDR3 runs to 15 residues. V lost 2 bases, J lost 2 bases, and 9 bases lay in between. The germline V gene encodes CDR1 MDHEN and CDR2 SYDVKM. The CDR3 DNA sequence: TGTGCCAGCAGTTTAGGCAGGTTTAACACCGGGGAGCTGTTTTTT. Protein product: CASSLGRFNTGELFF.

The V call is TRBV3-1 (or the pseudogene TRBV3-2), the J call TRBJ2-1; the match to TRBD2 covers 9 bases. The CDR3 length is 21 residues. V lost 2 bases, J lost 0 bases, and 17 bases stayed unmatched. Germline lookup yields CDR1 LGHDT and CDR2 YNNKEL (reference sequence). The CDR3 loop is CASSQRTSGGRAQASYNEQFF. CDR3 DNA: TGTGCCAGCAGCCAACGCACTTCTGGCGGGAGGGCCCAAGCCTCCTACAATGAGCAGTTCTTC.

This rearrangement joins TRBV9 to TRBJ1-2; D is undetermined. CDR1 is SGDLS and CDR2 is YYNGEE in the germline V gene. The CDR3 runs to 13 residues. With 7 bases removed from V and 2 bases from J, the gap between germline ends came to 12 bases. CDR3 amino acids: CASSQTANYGYTF. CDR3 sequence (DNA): TGTGCCAGCTCCCAGACGGCGAACTATGGCTACACCTTC.

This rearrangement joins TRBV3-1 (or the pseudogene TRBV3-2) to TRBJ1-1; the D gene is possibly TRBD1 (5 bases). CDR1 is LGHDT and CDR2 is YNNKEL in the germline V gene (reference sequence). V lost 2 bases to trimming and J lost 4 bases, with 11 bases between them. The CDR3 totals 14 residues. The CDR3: CASSQRQGGTEAFF. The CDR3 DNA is TGTGCCAGCAGCCAAAGGCAGGGCGGCACTGAAGCTTTCTTT.

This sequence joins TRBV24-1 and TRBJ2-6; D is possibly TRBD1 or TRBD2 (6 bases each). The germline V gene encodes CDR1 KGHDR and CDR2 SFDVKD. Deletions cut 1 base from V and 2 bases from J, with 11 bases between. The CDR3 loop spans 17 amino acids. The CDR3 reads CATSDFGRGAGANVLTF. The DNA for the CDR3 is TGTGCCACCAGTGATTTTGGTAGGGGGGCTGGGGCCAACGTCCTGACTTTC.

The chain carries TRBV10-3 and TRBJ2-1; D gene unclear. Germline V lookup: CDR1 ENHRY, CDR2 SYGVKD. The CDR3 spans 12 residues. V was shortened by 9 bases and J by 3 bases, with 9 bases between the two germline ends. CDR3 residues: CAIKTVYNEQFF. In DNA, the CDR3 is TGTGCCATTAAGACTGTCTACAATGAGCAGTTCTTC.

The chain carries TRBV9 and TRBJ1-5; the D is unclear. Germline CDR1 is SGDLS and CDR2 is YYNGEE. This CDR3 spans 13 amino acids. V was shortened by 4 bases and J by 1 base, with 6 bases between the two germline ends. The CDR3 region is CASSPGSNQPQHF. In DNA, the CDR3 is TGTGCCAGCAGCCCTGGGAGCAATCAGCCCCAGCATTTT. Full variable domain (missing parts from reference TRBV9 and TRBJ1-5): DSGVTQTPKHLITATGQRVTLRCSPRSGDLSVYWYQQSLDQGLQFLIQYYNGEERAKGNILERFSAQQFPDLHSELNLSSLELGDSALYFCASSPGSNQPQHFGDGTRLSIL.

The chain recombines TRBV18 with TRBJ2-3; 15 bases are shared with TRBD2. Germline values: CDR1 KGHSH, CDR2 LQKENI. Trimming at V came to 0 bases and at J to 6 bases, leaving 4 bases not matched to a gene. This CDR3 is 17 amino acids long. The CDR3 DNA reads TGTGCCAGCTCACCACCGGGACTAGCGGGAGGAAAGGATACGCAGTATTTT. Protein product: CASSPPGLAGGKDTQYF. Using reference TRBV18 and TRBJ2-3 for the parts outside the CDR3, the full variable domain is NAGVMQNPRHLVRRRGQEARLRCSPMKGHSHVYWYRQLPEEGLKFMVYLQKENIIDESGMPKERFSAEFPKEGPSILRIQQVVRGDSAAYFCASSPPGLAGGKDTQYFGPGTRLTVL.

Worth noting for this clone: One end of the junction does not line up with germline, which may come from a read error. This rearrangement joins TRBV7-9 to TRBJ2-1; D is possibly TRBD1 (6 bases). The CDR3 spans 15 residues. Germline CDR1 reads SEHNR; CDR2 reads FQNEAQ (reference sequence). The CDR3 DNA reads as TGTGCCAGCAGTTTAGGACCGACAGGTCACAATGAGCAGTTCTTC. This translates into CASSLGPTGHNEQFF.